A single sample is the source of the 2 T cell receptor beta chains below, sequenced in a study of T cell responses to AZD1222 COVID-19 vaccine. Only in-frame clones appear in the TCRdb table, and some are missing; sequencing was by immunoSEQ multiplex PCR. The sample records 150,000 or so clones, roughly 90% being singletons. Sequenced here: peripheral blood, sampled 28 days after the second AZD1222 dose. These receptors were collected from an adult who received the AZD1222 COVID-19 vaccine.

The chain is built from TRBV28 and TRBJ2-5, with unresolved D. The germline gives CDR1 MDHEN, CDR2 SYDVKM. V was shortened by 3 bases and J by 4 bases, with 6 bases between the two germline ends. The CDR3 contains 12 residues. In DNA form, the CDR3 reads TGTGCCAGCAGTTTTATAAGAGAGACCCAGTACTTC. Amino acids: CASSFIRETQYF.

CDR3 region: CASSLGGAGGTQYF. DNA of the CDR3: TGTGCCAGCAGCTTAGGGGGGGCCGGTGGTACGCAGTATTTT. The chain employs TRBV7-8 and TRBJ2-3; D is tentatively TRBD1 or TRBD2 (6 bases each). V lost 1 base and J 8 bases, leaving 13 bases between the germline ends. Germline loops: CDR1 SGHVS, CDR2 FQNEAQ. The CDR3 totals 14 residues.